This T cell receptor beta chain was recorded in a study of spatial heterogeneity in lung cancer (dated by TCRdb to 2018 to 2020). In the study overall: Samples were obtained from around 72 patients with early-stage, untreated non-small cell lung cancer from the lung TRACERx cohort. Follow-up PBMC samples were sequenced whenever available, and the median time to follow-up was about two years after resection. Beta-chain transcripts were consistently detected in greater numbers than alpha-chain transcripts, which likely reflected higher beta-chain transcript abundance. In the raw uncorrected reads, each unique combination of TCR and UMI appeared more than ten times on average. TCR alpha and beta repertoires were quantitatively compared across multiple tumor regions, matched nontumor lung and blood in non-small cell lung cancer. Nonsynonymous mutation counts, determined by whole-exome sequencing of tumor tissue, were related to features of the TCR repertoire. Both alpha and beta chains were TCR-sequenced in samples taken at surgery, namely 220 tumor regions, 63 to 70 matched nontumor lung samples and approximately 58 PBMC samples. Study-level results and caveats: Only roughly 13 patients were included in the comparisons of baseline and follow-up blood repertoires. Ubiquitous expanded tumor TCRs were detected in blood more often at tumor resection than at routine follow-up. Additional single-cell paired TCR alpha and beta sequencing was considered necessary to confirm, at a functional level, the hypothesis that regional TCRs recognize regional mutations.

The library was produced with 5' RACE. The sequencer listed for this sample is NextSeq 500. To allow correction of PCR and sequencing errors, the TCR library protocol tagged every TCR cDNA molecule with a unique molecular identifier. Regarding the original processing steps: Decombinator tools were used for TCR identification, UMI-based error correction and CDR3 extraction. Expanded TCRs were defined as those above a frequency of 2 per 1,000, corresponding to the top 1% of the tumor frequency distribution. Each repertoire was subsampled 100 times to 5,000 TCRs, after which Renyi diversity was computed with the R vegan package. To build CDR3 similarity networks, amino acid triplet string-kernel similarity was used, and CDR3s were connected when their pairwise similarity was above 0.82. In-frame beta chains were kept once TCRdb had trimmed the public reads at Q25 with fastp and called clones with MiXCR. All rows with the same CDR3 protein become a single entry with the most common DNA and genes. TCRdb, not the authors, supplied the V and J calls. The sample contains approximately 56,000 distinct CDR3 sequences, about 7.4% of them found a single time. Jointly, the top ten make up 35% of the sample.

Reading the germline V gene (reference sequence) gives CDR1 SEHNR and CDR2 FQNEAQ. V is trimmed back by 6 bases and J by 11 bases, and the junction contains 11 bases that no gene match accounts for. From cysteine to phenylalanine, the CDR3 is 14 amino acids long. The CDR3 DNA has 42 bases and is translated from base 1. About this clonotype itself: There is no known antigen for this receptor. Base quality data are lacking; no much larger clone is found one base away.

The time point label corresponds to: blood at routine non-recurrence follow-up after resection. Whole RNA extracted from tumor and nontumor lung tissue, or from cryopreserved PBMC samples, was used for TCR sequencing without cell sorting. Only patients for whom sufficient RNA was available from at least two tumor regions were selected for TCR sequencing. The sequence was collected from a female donor with early-stage non-small cell lung cancer. This receptor chain uses TRBV7-9 and TRBJ1-5, with TRBD1 matching 9 junction bases. Here the sequenced sample was PBMCs, taken at follow-up. The CDR3 is CASSSTGGVGTQHF. The DNA reads TGTGCCAGCAGTTCTACAGGGGGCGTAGGGACCCAGCATTTT.